The 31 T cell receptor beta chains below come from one sample, sequenced in a study of cytomegalovirus exposure and HLA in healthy donors. TCRdb's table, derived via immunoSEQ multiplex PCR, lists solely in-frame clones and lacks some. The sample has some 98,000 clones, roughly 87% seen once; the top ten hold around 6%. The specimen sequenced was PBMCs. Receptors were obtained from a man between 18 and 35 years old in good health and CMV-seropositive.

In DNA form, the CDR3 reads TGTGCCAGCTCCCTTATCGGCAATGAGCAGTTCTTC. Translating it yields CASSLIGNEQFF. The genes are TRBV18 and TRBJ2-1; D is undetermined. CDR1 and CDR2 (germline): KGHSH, LQKENI. The V end lost 6 bases, the J end lost 6 bases, and 9 bases lay between the germline ends. The CDR3 extends over 12 amino acids.

The chain employs TRBV9 and TRBJ1-2, with D perhaps TRBD1 (5 bases). Germline lookup yields CDR1 SGDLS and CDR2 YYNGEE. CDR3 length: 13 amino acids. The V gene lost 4 bases and the J gene lost 8 bases, with 15 bases spanning the gap. The CDR3 DNA reads TGTGCCAGCAGCCTCAAGACAGCGGGCGGCTACACCTTC. It yields the protein CASSLKTAGGYTF.

This chain connects TRBV9 to TRBJ2-2; D is unclear. Trimming pared 4 bases from V and 1 base from J, leaving 8 bases between. The CDR3 has 14 amino acids. Germline values: CDR1 SGDLS, CDR2 YYNGEE. CDR3 coding DNA: TGTGCCAGCAGCAACCGACAGAACACCGGGGAGCTGTTTTTT. It yields the protein CASSNRQNTGELFF. Together with reference TRBV9 and TRBJ2-2, the CDR3 gives the full variable domain: DSGVTQTPKHLITATGQRVTLRCSPRSGDLSVYWYQQSLDQGLQFLIQYYNGEERAKGNILERFSAQQFPDLHSELNLSSLELGDSALYFCASSNRQNTGELFFGEGSRLTVL.

This clone showed up just a few times. The V call is TRBV19, the J call TRBJ2-7; TRBD1 matches at 8 bases. CDR1 is LNHDA, CDR2 SQIVND, per germline (reference sequence). CDR3 length: 15 amino acids. J lost 2 bases, V lost 5 bases, and 8 bases had no gene match. CDR3 amino acids: CASSVRDRPTYEQYF. In DNA form, the CDR3 reads TGTGCCAGTAGTGTCCGGGACAGGCCTACCTACGAGCAGTACTTC.

The chain uses TRBV18 and TRBJ2-1; 11 bases fit TRBD2. This CDR3 is built from 17 residues. The V segment lost 0 bases and the J segment 3 bases; nucleotides outside the gene matches: 4. CDR1 and CDR2 (germline): KGHSH, LQKENI. In DNA, the CDR3 is TGTGCCAGCTCACCACCGAGGCTAGCGGGGGGCTACAATGAGCAGTTCTTC. This codes for CASSPPRLAGGYNEQFF.

This chain joins TRBV28 and TRBJ2-2, with TRBD2 as a possible D gene (5 bases). Germline V CDR1 and CDR2: MDHEN, SYDVKM. V lost 2 bases and J 0 bases, leaving 10 bases between the germline ends. The length of the CDR3 is 16 residues. The CDR3 loop reads CASSLGAESNTGELFF. CDR3 DNA: TGTGCCAGCAGTTTAGGAGCGGAGTCGAACACCGGGGAGCTGTTTTTT.

This chain uses TRBV6-1 with TRBJ1-1; tentative D call: TRBD1 (6 bases). This CDR3 spans 13 amino acids. Looked up from germline, CDR1 is MNHNS and CDR2 is SASEGT. V was trimmed by 3 bases and J by 2 bases, leaving 7 bases between them. The CDR3 sequence: CASSEGTNTEAFF. Here the CDR3 DNA reads TGTGCCAGCAGTGAGGGGACAAACACTGAAGCTTTCTTT.

This chain links TRBV5-6 with TRBJ1-4; a weak D match, TRBD1 (6 bases). CDR1 is SGHDT and CDR2 is YYEEEE in the germline V gene. This CDR3 has 13 amino acids. V lost 4 bases to trimming and J lost 4 bases, with 8 bases between them. The CDR3 DNA follows: TGTGCCAGCAGCGGGGACATTAATGAAAAACTGTTTTTT. Residues: CASSGDINEKLFF.

This clone appeared once. The chain is built from TRBV7-9 and TRBJ1-3; D is unclear. Per the germline V gene, CDR1 is SEHNR and CDR2 is FQNEAQ (reference sequence). V lost 5 bases and J lost 2, with 10 bases in between. CDR3 length: 14 amino acids. The DNA for the CDR3 is TGTGCCAGCAGCATCAAGGGAGCTGGAAACACCATATATTTT. Its translation: CASSIKGAGNTIYF.

The CDR3 reads CASSVGHGETQYF. The CDR3, as DNA: TGTGCCAGCAGTGTCGGACACGGGGAGACCCAGTACTTC. This chain joins TRBV6-1 and TRBJ2-5; TRBD1 might be the D (5 bases). This CDR3 contains 13 residues. V was clipped by 4 bases and J by 5 bases, with 11 bases between them. Germline CDR1 reads MNHNS; CDR2 reads SASEGT.

This chain joins TRBV2 and TRBJ2-3; D unclear. The germline gives CDR1 SNHLY, CDR2 FYNNEI. This CDR3 contains 12 residues. Trimming pared 10 bases from V and 0 bases from J, leaving 8 bases between. The CDR3 region has the DNA TGTGCCACGTCTACTAGCACAGATACGCAGTATTTT. As protein: CATSTSTDTQYF. Full variable domain (outside the CDR3, taken from reference TRBV2 and TRBJ2-3): EPEVTQTPSHQVTQMGQEVILRCVPISNHLYFYWYRQILGQKVEFLVSFYNNEISEKSEIFDDQFSVERPDGSNFTLKIRSTKLEDSAMYFCATSTSTDTQYFGPGTRLTVL.

The chain has TRBV28 and TRBJ1-5; D might be TRBD1 (6 bases). The CDR3 totals 14 residues. Trimming removed 6 bases from V and 11 bases from J, with 20 bases in between. The germline gives CDR1 MDHEN, CDR2 SYDVKM. The CDR3 spells CASSGQQGFGSQHF. The CDR3 DNA reads TGTGCCAGCAGCGGCCAACAGGGTTTTGGGTCCCAGCATTTT.

The J gene is TRBJ2-7, the V gene TRBV18, with 9 bases fitting TRBD1. The germline V gene has CDR1 KGHSH and CDR2 LQKENI. This CDR3 region has 16 residues. The V segment lost 5 bases and the J segment 1 base; nucleotides outside the gene matches: 9. This chain's CDR3 is CASSSSGTGPSYEQYF. CDR3 nucleotide sequence: TGTGCCAGCTCATCTTCCGGGACAGGGCCTTCCTACGAGCAGTACTTC. Full variable domain (missing parts from reference TRBV18 and TRBJ2-7): NAGVMQNPRHLVRRRGQEARLRCSPMKGHSHVYWYRQLPEEGLKFMVYLQKENIIDESGMPKERFSAEFPKEGPSILRIQQVVRGDSAAYFCASSSSGTGPSYEQYFGPGTRLTVT.

V is TRBV6-1 and J is TRBJ2-7, with 11 bases identical to TRBD2. J gave up 3 bases and V 6 bases, and 1 base lay outside the gene matches. Germline V gene sequence: CDR1 MNHNS, CDR2 SASEGT. The CDR3 totals 13 residues. CDR3 nucleotides: TGTGCCAGCAGACTAGCGGGAGACTACGAGCAGTACTTC. Amino acids: CASRLAGDYEQYF.

This clone was observed once. The chain has TRBV6-5 and TRBJ2-3, with D possibly being TRBD2 (5 bases). The CDR3 extends over 15 amino acids. Germline loops: CDR1 MNHEY, CDR2 SVGAGI. With 6 bases removed from V and 2 bases from J, the gap between germline ends came to 15 bases. CDR3 loop: CASRELGRTTDTQYF. The CDR3 nucleotides are TGTGCCAGCAGGGAGTTAGGGAGAACCACAGATACGCAGTATTTT.

The rearrangement uses TRBV11-2 and TRBJ2-3, with TRBD2 matching over 7 bases. The CDR3 spans 15 residues. Germline assignment: CDR1 SGHAT and CDR2 FQNNGV. With V trimmed by 2 bases and J by 4 bases, 6 bases remained unmatched. DNA for the CDR3: TGTGCCAGCAGCTTACTGGGGGGGAAATCAGATACGCAGTATTTT. Translated: CASSLLGGKSDTQYF.

This rearrangement joins TRBV5-5 to TRBJ1-6, with unresolved D. V lost 6 bases to trimming and J lost 5 bases, with 9 bases between them. The CDR3 is 13 residues long. The germline gives CDR1 SGHKS, CDR2 YYEKEE (reference sequence). In nucleotides, the CDR3 is TGTGCCAGCAAGCGAGGCAATAATTCACCCCTCCACTTT. It specifies CASKRGNNSPLHF.

The V and J genes are TRBV15 and TRBJ2-7; TRBD2 agrees at 8 bases. The CDR3 sequence is 16 residues long. Germline V gives CDR1 LNHNV, CDR2 YYDKDF (reference sequence). V trimming: 3 bases; J trimming: 2 bases; junction bases outside the gene matches: 9. The CDR3 sequence is CATSRGPGGGTYEQYF. DNA for the CDR3: TGTGCCACCAGCAGGGGCCCCGGGGGGGGAACCTACGAGCAGTACTTC.

The chain uses TRBV4-1 and TRBJ2-7; the match to TRBD2 covers 10 bases. CDR1 and CDR2 from the germline V gene are MGHRA and YSYEKL. V was pared by 11 bases and J by 7 bases, with 14 bases of the junction left unmatched. The CDR3 covers 14 residues. The CDR3 bases are TGCGCCCGCCCCGGCACTAGCGGGACGAGGGAGCAGTACTTC. Translating it yields CARPGTSGTREQYF.

J is TRBJ2-2 and V is TRBV27; the match to TRBD1 covers 8 bases. Trimming at V came to 3 bases and at J to 5 bases, leaving 11 bases not matched to a gene. In germline, CDR1 is MNHEY, CDR2 SMNVEV (reference sequence). This CDR3 has 17 amino acids. CDR3 sequence: CASSLGGQAPGTGELFF. The CDR3 nucleotides read TGTGCCAGCAGTTTGGGGGGACAGGCCCCCGGTACCGGGGAGCTGTTTTTT.

This chain uses TRBV5-4 with TRBJ1-1; D may be TRBD1 (6 bases). This CDR3 region has 14 residues. Germline V CDR1 and CDR2: SGHNT, YYREEE (reference sequence). The V end lost 2 bases, the J end lost 5 bases, and 13 bases lay between the germline ends. The CDR3 protein is CASSLQGRHTEAFF. CDR3 bases: TGTGCCAGCAGCTTACAGGGAAGGCATACTGAAGCTTTCTTT.

V and J are TRBV4-1 and TRBJ2-7, with TRBD1 matching 8 bases. CDR1 and CDR2 from the germline V gene are MGHRA and YSYEKL. V lost 0 bases and J lost 6; bases outside the gene matches: 7. The CDR3 contains 15 residues. This CDR3 is CASSQDRTGGGEQYF. CDR3 coding DNA: TGCGCCAGCAGCCAAGATAGAACAGGGGGAGGCGAGCAGTACTTC.

The rearrangement joins TRBV19 to TRBJ2-2, with a possible D match to TRBD2 (7 bases). CDR1 is LNHDA and CDR2 is SQIVND in the germline V gene (reference sequence). Trimming removed 2 bases at V and 6 bases at J, with 19 bases between. The CDR3 contains 17 residues. This chain's CDR3 is CASSITPWEGVAGELFF. The CDR3 nucleotides read TGTGCCAGTAGTATAACCCCCTGGGAGGGGGTGGCCGGGGAGCTGTTTTTT.

The chain has TRBV6-5 and TRBJ2-7; tentatively, D is TRBD1 (5 bases). Germline CDR1 reads MNHEY; CDR2 reads SVGAGI. V was clipped by 5 bases and J by 4 bases, with 18 bases between them. The CDR3 is made up of 15 amino acids. The CDR3 here is CASSLQGQGRYEQYF. The DNA of the CDR3 is TGTGCCAGCAGTCTACAAGGGCAGGGTCGGTACGAGCAGTACTTC.

The DNA of the CDR3 is TGTGCCAGCAGCTTAGATTGGCGGGATGGGGAGACCCAGTACTTC. Protein sequence: CASSLDWRDGETQYF. V is TRBV11-3 and J is TRBJ2-5, with D possibly TRBD2 on 6 matching bases. Germline CDR1 SGHNT, CDR2 YENEEA. V was pared by 0 bases and J by 5 bases, with 13 bases between. This CDR3 is built from 15 residues.

J is TRBJ2-5 and V is TRBV18; 9 bases align to TRBD2. There are 18 residues in the CDR3. V lost 6 bases and J lost 0; bases outside the gene matches: 14. The germline V gene encodes CDR1 KGHSH and CDR2 LQKENI. This CDR3 is CASSQDASGIGNQETQYF. CDR3 bases: TGTGCCAGCTCCCAAGACGCTAGCGGGATCGGTAACCAAGAGACCCAGTACTTC. The full variable domain, in which reference TRBV18 and TRBJ2-5 provide the parts outside the CDR3, is NAGVMQNPRHLVRRRGQEARLRCSPMKGHSHVYWYRQLPEEGLKFMVYLQKENIIDESGMPKERFSAEFPKEGPSILRIQQVVRGDSAAYFCASSQDASGIGNQETQYFGPGTRLLVL.

A few counts support this clone. The chain joins TRBV19 to TRBJ1-5; 7 nucleotides agree with TRBD1. The germline CDR1 and CDR2 sequences are LNHDA and SQIVND (reference sequence). The CDR3 extends over 16 amino acids. V shed 5 bases and J 4 bases; nucleotides not matched to a gene: 11. The CDR3 sequence is CASSPLGQGENQPQHF. The CDR3 DNA is TGTGCCAGTAGTCCGTTGGGGCAGGGGGAGAATCAGCCCCAGCATTTT.

The genes are TRBV5-6 and TRBJ2-5; D perhaps matches TRBD1 (5 bases). V lost 4 bases, J lost 4 bases, and 14 bases lay in between. The CDR3 runs 14 residues. The V gene's germline CDR1 is SGHDT and CDR2 YYEEEE. CDR3 amino acids: CASSLGLGPETQYF. CDR3 DNA sequence: TGTGCCAGCAGCCTCGGGTTGGGGCCAGAGACCCAGTACTTC.

This clone was detected a few times. V is TRBV6-5 and J is TRBJ2-7; 11 bases are shared with TRBD1. With V trimmed by 6 bases and J by 10 bases, 8 bases remained unmatched. The CDR3 spans 13 residues. From germline, CDR1 is MNHEY and CDR2 SVGAGI. The CDR3 coding sequence is TGTGCCAGCAGCCGTCCGGACAGGGGGCCTCAGTACTTC. The encoded protein is CASSRPDRGPQYF.

The table lists this clone with a few counts. The chain has TRBV27 and TRBJ2-7; D possibly corresponds to TRBD2 (6 bases). V dropped 2 bases and J dropped 5 bases, with 13 bases sitting between them. Looked up from germline, CDR1 is MNHEY and CDR2 is SMNVEV (reference sequence). The CDR3 loop spans 14 amino acids. CDR3 sequence: CASSLVGGGDEQYF. As DNA, the CDR3 is TGTGCCAGCAGTTTAGTGGGGGGAGGCGACGAGCAGTACTTC.

The genes are TRBV7-9 and TRBJ1-2; D might be TRBD1 (5 bases). The germline V and J ends were trimmed by 0 bases and 7 bases, with 12 bases remaining between them. CDR3 length equals 14 residues. The germline CDR1 and CDR2 sequences are SEHNR and FQNEAQ (reference sequence). CDR3 bases: TGTGCCAGCAGCTTAGCGCGGCAGGGCAGTGGCTACACCTTC. It translates to CASSLARQGSGYTF.